A single T cell receptor (beta chain) is shown here with its context. Its cognate antigen is unknown. The germline V gene encodes CDR1 LNHDA and CDR2 SQIVND (reference sequence). The CDR3 sequence is 13 residues long. The sample comes from a study of T cells expressing NK-cell markers. TCRdb reworked the 5' RACE reads into one entry per CDR3 protein, no DNA. This sample contains some 390,000 distinct CDR3 sequences. Findings and limits, study-wide: Also leading the CD3+CD56-NKG2C+ fraction in a handful of donors were these clonotypes.

The sample consisted of blood T cells: a sorted CD56 or NKG2C T cell subset, CD4+ or CD8+ T cells, or bulk PBMC T cells (not recorded which). The rearrangement uses TRBV19 and TRBJ2-3; TCRdb outputs TRBD2, but without DNA this stays unchecked. This TCR derives from a woman between 45 and 65 years old in good health. CDR3 residues: CASSMAGRDTQYF.